A selection of T cell receptor beta chains follows, all from one sample in a study of blood T cell repertoires in COVID-19. Measured with immunoSEQ multiplex PCR; TCRdb has only the in-frame clones, and not every one. The sample has roughly 30,000 clones, 76% seen once. The sequenced material came from peripheral blood. All receptors come from a man between 65 and 85 years old with acute or convalescent COVID-19. CDR3s include the opening cysteine and the closing phenylalanine or tryptophan. D genes are given only for firm matches. Only part of the rows carry a size: once, few, many, or a class if the clone is expanded.

TRBV5-1	TRBD1	once	TRBJ1-1	TGCGCCAGCAGCGGACAGGACACTGAAGCTTTCTTT	CASSGQDTEAFF
TRBV7-9	TRBD1	.	TRBJ1-4	TGTGCCAGCAAACGGACAGGTGGAAATGAAAAACTGTTTTTT	CASKRTGGNEKLFF
TRBV11-2	.	.	TRBJ2-7	TGTGCCAGCAGCTTAAGGAACAGATATTTGGGCGAGCAGTACTTC	CASSLRNRYLGEQYF
TRBV7-8	TRBD1	.	TRBJ2-7	TGTGCCAGCAGCCGCAGGACAGGGGAGGGCGAGCAGTACTTC	CASSRRTGEGEQYF
TRBV6-5	.	once	TRBJ2-7	TGTGCCAGCAGACAGGCGACAGCTGCCGACGAGCAGTACTTC	CASRQATAADEQYF
TRBV11-2	.	.	TRBJ2-7	TGTGCCAGCAGCTTGTCTTTTCGGGAAGAGCAGTACTTC	CASSLSFREEQYF
TRBV7-3	TRBD1	.	TRBJ2-5	TGTGCCAGCAGACTCGGACAGGGGGCTTTCCGGGAGACCCAGTACTTC	CASRLGQGAFRETQYF
TRBV18	.	.	TRBJ2-1	TGTGCCAGCTCACCACCCGGCGGGGTGAGCTCCTACAATGAGCAGTTCTTC	CASSPPGGVSSYNEQFF
TRBV2	TRBD1	.	TRBJ1-1	TGTGCCAGCGGGACACAGGGGGAGGCTTTCTTT	CASGTQGEAFF
TRBV7-2	TRBD2	.	TRBJ2-1	TGTGCCAGTAGCAGCGGGAGCGGGTATCCTGAGCAGTTCTTC	CASSSGSGYPEQFF
TRBV12-3/TRBV12-4	.	.	TRBJ2-1	TGTGCCAGCAGTCCCCGCTGGGCCAATGAGCAGTTCTTC	CASSPRWANEQFF
TRBV6-5	.	few	TRBJ1-1	TGTGCCAGCAGGCCGAATTTAGACAAAGACACTGAAGCTTTCTTT	CASRPNLDKDTEAFF
TRBV24-1	TRBD1	few	TRBJ2-7	TGTGCCACCAGTGATGGGACAGGGTGGTCCTACGAGCAGTACTTC	CATSDGTGWSYEQYF
TRBV7-3	.	.	TRBJ2-3	TGTGCCAGCGTTACCGGGACACGCACAGATACGCAGTATTTT	CASVTGTRTDTQYF
TRBV27	.	.	TRBJ2-7	TGTGCCAGCAGTTTTGGGACTTCCCTGTACGAGCAGTACTTC	CASSFGTSLYEQYF
TRBV6-5	TRBD1	.	TRBJ1-2	TGTGCCAGCAGATCCGGGACAGATTATGGCTACACCTTC	CASRSGTDYGYTF
TRBV3-1/TRBV3-2	TRBD1	.	TRBJ1-1	TGTGCCAGCAGCCGGCGTGACAGGGACACTGAAGCTTTCTTT	CASSRRDRDTEAFF
TRBV11-2	TRBD1	once	TRBJ2-7	TGTGCCAGCAGCCCAGACACAGGGGCTACCTACGAGCAGTACTTC	CASSPDTGATYEQYF
TRBV5-1	.	.	TRBJ2-1	TGCGCCAGCAGCTCTACCAGCGTCGGTGAGCAGTTCTTC	CASSSTSVGEQFF
TRBV25-1	.	.	TRBJ2-3	TGTGCCAGCAGTGCCGGGGGGGACAGGGCCTTGGATACGCAGTATTTT	CASSAGGDRALDTQYF